This T cell receptor (beta chain) was identified in a study of T cells expressing NK-cell markers. For the study at large: It was sorted CD3+CD56+NKG2C+, CD3+CD56+NKG2C- and CD3+CD56-NKG2C+ T cells that supplied the TCR beta repertoires.

Concerning this clonotype itself: Its target is not known.

Study-level points and caveats: Over 5 donors showed dominant NKG2C+ clonotypes comprising about 1.0-7.0% of their CD8+ T cells. In several donors, dominant clonotypes made up about 25-65% of CD3+CD56-NKG2C+ cells.

What made the TCR beta cDNA was 5'RACE template switching with UMIs. Each CDR3 protein gets one entry in TCRdb, which reprocessed the 5' RACE reads and gives no DNA. This table holds about 260,000 distinct CDR3 sequences. CDR3 length: 13 residues. Sequencing was performed on blood T cells: a sorted CD56 or NKG2C T cell subset, CD4+ or CD8+ T cells, or bulk PBMC T cells (not recorded which). The TCR comes from a woman aged 18 to 69 in good health. The V call is TRBV12-3 or TRBV12-4, the J call TRBJ2-7. The CDR3 loop is CASSPREDYEQYF.